This passage covers 2 T cell receptor beta chains from one sample sequenced in a study of beta chain features in type 1 diabetes. What was sequenced were expressed TCRB transcripts, since all of the isolated RNA had been reverse transcribed. The repertoire was sequenced with immunoSEQ multiplex PCR; TCRdb's copy has only in-frame clones and lacks some. Among about 320,000 clones listed, 14% were seen once. The sequenced sample was central memory CD4+ T cells from blood. Source of these receptors: a man aged 25-40 years in good health.

Points on this clone: The sample contains more than one DNA sequence encoding this CDR3. The J gene is TRBJ1-2, the V gene TRBV18; D may be TRBD1 (5 bases). Germline CDR1 and CDR2: KGHSH and LQKENI. Trimming left V 3 bases short and J 7 bases short, with 18 bases between. This CDR3 is built from 15 residues. In DNA form, the CDR3 reads TGTGCCAGCTCACCCGACAGAGGCGAGGGTCGTGGCTACACCTTC. It yields the protein CASSPDRGEGRGYTF.

This clone appeared a few times. This chain joins TRBV4-1 and TRBJ1-1; D is perhaps TRBD1 (5 bases). From germline, CDR1 is MGHRA and CDR2 YSYEKL. CDR3 length: 12 residues. With 3 bases removed from V and 10 bases from J, the gap between germline ends came to 12 bases. DNA for the CDR3: TGCGCCAGCAGCCACCCGATGACAGTAGCTTTCTTT. Encoded protein: CASSHPMTVAFF.